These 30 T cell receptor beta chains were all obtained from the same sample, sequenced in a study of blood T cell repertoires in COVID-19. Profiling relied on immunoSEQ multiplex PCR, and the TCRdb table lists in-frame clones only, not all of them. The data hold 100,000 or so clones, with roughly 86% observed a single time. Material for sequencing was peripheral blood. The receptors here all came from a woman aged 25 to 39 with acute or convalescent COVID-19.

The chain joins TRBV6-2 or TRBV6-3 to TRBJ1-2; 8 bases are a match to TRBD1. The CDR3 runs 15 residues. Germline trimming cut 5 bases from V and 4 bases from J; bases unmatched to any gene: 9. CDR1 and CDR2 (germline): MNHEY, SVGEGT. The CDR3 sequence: CASSPRQGTGYGYTF. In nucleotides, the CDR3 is TGTGCCAGCAGTCCCCGACAGGGGACGGGCTATGGCTACACCTTC.

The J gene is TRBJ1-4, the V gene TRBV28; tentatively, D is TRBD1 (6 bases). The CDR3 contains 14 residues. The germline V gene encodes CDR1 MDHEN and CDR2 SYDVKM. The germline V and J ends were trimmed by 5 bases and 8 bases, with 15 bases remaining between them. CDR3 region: CASSPDSPDEKLFF. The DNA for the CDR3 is TGTGCCAGCAGTCCGGACAGCCCGGACGAAAAACTGTTTTTT.

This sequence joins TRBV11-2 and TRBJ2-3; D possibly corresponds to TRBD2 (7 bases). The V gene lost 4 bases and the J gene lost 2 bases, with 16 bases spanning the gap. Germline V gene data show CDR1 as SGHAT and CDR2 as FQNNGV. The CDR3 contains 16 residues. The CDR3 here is CASSSIGGAPTDTQYF. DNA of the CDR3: TGTGCCAGCAGCTCCATTGGGGGGGCCCCCACAGATACGCAGTATTTT.

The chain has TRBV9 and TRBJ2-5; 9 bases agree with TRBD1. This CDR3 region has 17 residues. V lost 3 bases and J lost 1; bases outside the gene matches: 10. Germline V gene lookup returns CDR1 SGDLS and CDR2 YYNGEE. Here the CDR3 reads CASSATGGLMPQETQYF. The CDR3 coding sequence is TGTGCCAGCAGCGCCACAGGGGGCCTCATGCCCCAAGAGACCCAGTACTTC. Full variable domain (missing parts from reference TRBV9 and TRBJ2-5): DSGVTQTPKHLITATGQRVTLRCSPRSGDLSVYWYQQSLDQGLQFLIQYYNGEERAKGNILERFSAQQFPDLHSELNLSSLELGDSALYFCASSATGGLMPQETQYFGPGTRLLVL.

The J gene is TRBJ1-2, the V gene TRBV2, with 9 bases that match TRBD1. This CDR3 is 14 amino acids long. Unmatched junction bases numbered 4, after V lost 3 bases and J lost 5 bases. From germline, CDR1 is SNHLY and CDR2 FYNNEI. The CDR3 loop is CASSEGQGWYGYTF. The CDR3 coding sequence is TGTGCCAGCAGTGAGGGACAGGGATGGTATGGCTACACCTTC.

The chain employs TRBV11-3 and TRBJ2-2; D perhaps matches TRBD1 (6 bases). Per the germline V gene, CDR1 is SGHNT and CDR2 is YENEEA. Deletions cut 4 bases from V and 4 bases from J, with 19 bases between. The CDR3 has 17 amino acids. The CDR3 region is CASSSTGQGWGTGELFF. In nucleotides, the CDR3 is TGTGCCAGCAGCTCCACAGGGCAGGGTTGGGGCACCGGGGAGCTGTTTTTT.

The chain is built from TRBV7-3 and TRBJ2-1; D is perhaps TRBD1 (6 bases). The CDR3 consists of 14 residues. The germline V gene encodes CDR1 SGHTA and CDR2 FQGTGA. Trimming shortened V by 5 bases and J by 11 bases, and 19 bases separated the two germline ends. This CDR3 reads CASSQTGVGEKQFF. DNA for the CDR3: TGTGCCAGCAGCCAGACAGGTGTCGGGGAAAAGCAGTTCTTC.

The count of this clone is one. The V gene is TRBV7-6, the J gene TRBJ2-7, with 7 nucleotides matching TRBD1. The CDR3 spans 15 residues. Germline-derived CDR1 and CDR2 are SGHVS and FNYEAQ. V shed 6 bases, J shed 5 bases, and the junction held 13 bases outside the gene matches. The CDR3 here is CASSTVTGEADEQYF. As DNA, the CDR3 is TGTGCCAGCAGTACCGTTACAGGGGAAGCGGACGAGCAGTACTTC.

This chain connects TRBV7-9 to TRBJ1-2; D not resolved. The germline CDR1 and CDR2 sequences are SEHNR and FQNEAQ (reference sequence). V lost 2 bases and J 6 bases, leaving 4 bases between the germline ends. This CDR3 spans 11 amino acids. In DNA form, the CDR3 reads TGTGCCAGCAGCTTAACAGATGGCTACACCTTC. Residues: CASSLTDGYTF.

The CDR3 loop is CASSTPRDGYTF. DNA of the CDR3: TGTGCCAGCAGCACTCCGCGGGACGGCTACACCTTC. V and J are TRBV7-9 and TRBJ1-2; weak D call: TRBD1 (5 bases). The CDR3 spans 12 residues. V lost 5 bases and J lost 8, with 12 bases in between. Germline V lookup: CDR1 SEHNR, CDR2 FQNEAQ (reference sequence).

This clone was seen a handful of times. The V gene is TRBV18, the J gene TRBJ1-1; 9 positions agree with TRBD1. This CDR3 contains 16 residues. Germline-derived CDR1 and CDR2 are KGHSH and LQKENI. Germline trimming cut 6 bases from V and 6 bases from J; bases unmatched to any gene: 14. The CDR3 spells CASSMNWDRARSEAFF. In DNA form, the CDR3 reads TGTGCCAGCTCCATGAATTGGGACAGGGCGAGGTCTGAAGCTTTCTTT.

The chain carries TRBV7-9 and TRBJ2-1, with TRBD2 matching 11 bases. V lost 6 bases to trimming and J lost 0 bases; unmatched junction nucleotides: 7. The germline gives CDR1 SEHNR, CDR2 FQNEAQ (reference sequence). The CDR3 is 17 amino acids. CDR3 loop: CASSSPTSGGSYNEQFF. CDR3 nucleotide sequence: TGTGCCAGCAGTTCACCCACTAGCGGGGGCTCCTACAATGAGCAGTTCTTC.

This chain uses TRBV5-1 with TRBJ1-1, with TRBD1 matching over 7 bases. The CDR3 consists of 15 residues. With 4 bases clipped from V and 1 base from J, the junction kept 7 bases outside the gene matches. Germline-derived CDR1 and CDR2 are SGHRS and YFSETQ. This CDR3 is CASSQLTGRNTEAFF. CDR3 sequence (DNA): TGCGCCAGCAGCCAGCTGACAGGGAGGAACACTGAAGCTTTCTTT.

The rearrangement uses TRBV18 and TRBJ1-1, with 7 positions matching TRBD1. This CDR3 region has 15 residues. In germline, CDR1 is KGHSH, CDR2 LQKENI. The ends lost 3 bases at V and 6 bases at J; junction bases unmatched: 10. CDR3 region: CASSPQGRGSSEAFF. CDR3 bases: TGTGCCAGCTCACCTCAGGGCAGGGGGTCCTCTGAAGCTTTCTTT.

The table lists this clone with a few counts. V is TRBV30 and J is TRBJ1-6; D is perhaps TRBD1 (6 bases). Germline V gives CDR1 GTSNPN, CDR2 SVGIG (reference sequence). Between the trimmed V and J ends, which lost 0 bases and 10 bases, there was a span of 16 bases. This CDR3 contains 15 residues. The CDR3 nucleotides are TGTGCCTGGAGTGTCTGGACAGTAAATAGATCACCCCTCCACTTT. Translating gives CAWSVWTVNRSPLHF.

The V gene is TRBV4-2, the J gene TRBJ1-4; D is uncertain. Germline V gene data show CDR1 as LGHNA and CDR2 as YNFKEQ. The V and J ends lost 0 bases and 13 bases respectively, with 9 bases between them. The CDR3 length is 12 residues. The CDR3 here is CASSQEGERLFF. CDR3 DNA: TGTGCCAGCAGCCAAGAGGGCGAGAGACTGTTTTTT.

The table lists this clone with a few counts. DNA of the CDR3: TGTGCCAGCAGTTTTACTAGCGGGAGAAGCTCCTACGAGCAGTACTTC. Translating it yields CASSFTSGRSSYEQYF. The chain couples TRBV6-5 to TRBJ2-7, with 11 bases lining up with TRBD2. J was trimmed by 0 bases and V by 4 bases; bases with no gene match: 5. This CDR3 has 16 residues. Germline values: CDR1 MNHEY, CDR2 SVGAGI.

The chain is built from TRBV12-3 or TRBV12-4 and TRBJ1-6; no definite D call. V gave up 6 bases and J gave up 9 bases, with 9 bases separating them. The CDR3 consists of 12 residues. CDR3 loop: CASRHPFSPLHF. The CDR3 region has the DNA TGTGCCAGCAGACACCCTTTTTCACCCCTCCACTTT.

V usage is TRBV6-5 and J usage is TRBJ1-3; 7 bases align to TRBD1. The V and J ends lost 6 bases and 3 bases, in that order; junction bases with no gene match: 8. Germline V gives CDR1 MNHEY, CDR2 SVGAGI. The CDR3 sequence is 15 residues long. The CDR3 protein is CASRLLTGIGNTIYF. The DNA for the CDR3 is TGTGCCAGCAGACTATTGACAGGGATTGGAAACACCATATATTTT.

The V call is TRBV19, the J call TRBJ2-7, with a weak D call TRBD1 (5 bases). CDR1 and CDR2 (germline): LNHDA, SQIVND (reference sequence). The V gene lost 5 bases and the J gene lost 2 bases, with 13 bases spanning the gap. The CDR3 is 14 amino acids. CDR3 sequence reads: CASSLGQGPYEQYF. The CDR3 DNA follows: TGTGCCAGTAGTCTCGGACAAGGTCCCTACGAGCAGTACTTC.

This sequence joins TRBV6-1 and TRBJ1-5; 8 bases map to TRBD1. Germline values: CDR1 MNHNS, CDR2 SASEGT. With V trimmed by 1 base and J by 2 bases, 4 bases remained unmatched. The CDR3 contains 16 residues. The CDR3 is CASSEVQGAGNQPQHF. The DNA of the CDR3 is TGTGCCAGCAGTGAAGTTCAGGGGGCCGGCAATCAGCCCCAGCATTTT.

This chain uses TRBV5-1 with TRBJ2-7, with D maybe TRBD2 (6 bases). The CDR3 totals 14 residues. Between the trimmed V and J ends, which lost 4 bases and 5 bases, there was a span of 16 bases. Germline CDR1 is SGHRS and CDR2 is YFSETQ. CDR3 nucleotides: TGCGCCAGCAGCACGGTAGGGGAGGTCCACGAGCAGTACTTC. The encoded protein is CASSTVGEVHEQYF.

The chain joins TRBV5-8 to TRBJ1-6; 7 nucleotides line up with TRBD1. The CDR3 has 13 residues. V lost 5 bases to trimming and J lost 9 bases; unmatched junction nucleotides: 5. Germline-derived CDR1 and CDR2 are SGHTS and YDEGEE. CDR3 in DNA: TGTGCCAGCAGAGAGGACAGGTCTTCACCCCTCCACTTT. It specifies CASREDRSSPLHF.

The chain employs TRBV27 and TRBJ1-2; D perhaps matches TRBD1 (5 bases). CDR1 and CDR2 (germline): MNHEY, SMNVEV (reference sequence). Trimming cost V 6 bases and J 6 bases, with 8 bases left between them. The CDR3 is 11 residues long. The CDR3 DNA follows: TGTGCCAGCAGGGGGCCCCATGGCTACACCTTC. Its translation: CASRGPHGYTF.

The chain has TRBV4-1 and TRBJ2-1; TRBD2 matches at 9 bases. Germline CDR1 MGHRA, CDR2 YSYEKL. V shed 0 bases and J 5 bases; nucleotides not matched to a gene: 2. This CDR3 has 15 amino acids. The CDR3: CASSQEAGGNNEQFF. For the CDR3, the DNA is TGCGCCAGCAGCCAAGAGGCGGGGGGGAACAATGAGCAGTTCTTC.

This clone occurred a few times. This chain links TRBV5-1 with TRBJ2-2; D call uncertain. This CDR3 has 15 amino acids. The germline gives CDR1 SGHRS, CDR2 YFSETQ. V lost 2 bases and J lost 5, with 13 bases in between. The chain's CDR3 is CASSFTDFRTGELFF. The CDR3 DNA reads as TGCGCCAGCAGCTTTACTGATTTTCGAACCGGGGAGCTGTTTTTT.

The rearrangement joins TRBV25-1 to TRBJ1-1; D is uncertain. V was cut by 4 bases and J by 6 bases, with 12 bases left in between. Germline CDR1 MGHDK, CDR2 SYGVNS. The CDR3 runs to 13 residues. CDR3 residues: CASSASETSEAFF. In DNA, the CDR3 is TGTGCCAGCAGTGCCTCGGAGACCTCTGAAGCTTTCTTT.

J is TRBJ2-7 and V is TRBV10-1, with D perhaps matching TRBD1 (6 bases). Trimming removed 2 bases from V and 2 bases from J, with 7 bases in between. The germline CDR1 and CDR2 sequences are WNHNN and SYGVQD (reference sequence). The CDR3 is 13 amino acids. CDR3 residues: CASSEAGAYEQYF. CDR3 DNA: TGCGCCAGCAGTGAGGCAGGGGCCTACGAGCAGTACTTC.

CDR3 protein: CSSRTNTEAFF. CDR3 nucleotides: TGCAGTAGCCGGACTAACACTGAAGCTTTCTTT. This chain uses TRBV20-1 with TRBJ1-1, with unresolved D. The CDR3 has 11 amino acids. V lost 8 bases and J 2 bases, leaving 9 bases between the germline ends. Germline CDR1 reads DFQATT; CDR2 reads SNEGSKA (reference sequence).

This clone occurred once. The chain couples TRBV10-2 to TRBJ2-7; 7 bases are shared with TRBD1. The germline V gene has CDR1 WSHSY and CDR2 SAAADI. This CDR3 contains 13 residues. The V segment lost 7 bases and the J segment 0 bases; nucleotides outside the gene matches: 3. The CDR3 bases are TGCGCCAGCAAGACAGGGTCCTCCTACGAGCAGTACTTC. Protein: CASKTGSSYEQYF.